This is a list of T cell receptor beta chains from one sample in a study of beta chain features in type 1 diabetes. The table came from immunoSEQ multiplex PCR; TCRdb's copy has only in-frame clones and leaves some out. The data hold around 160,000 clones, with 48% observed a single time. The sequenced material came from Tregs from blood. The receptors stem from a man between 18 and 29 years old in good health. Both conserved end residues are part of each CDR3. D genes are given only for firm matches. Not every row has a clone size; where given, it reads once, few, many or a size class.

D | J | V | size | CDR3 | DNA
TRBD2 | TRBJ2-1 | TRBV7-2 | . | CASKIYGLAGEGEQFF | TGTGCCAGCAAGATTTATGGGCTAGCGGGGGAAGGTGAGCAGTTCTTC
TRBD1 | TRBJ1-2 | TRBV4-3 | . | CASSSQQGALYGYTF | TGCGCCAGCAGCAGCCAACAGGGGGCCCTTTATGGCTACACCTTC
. | TRBJ1-2 | TRBV7-9 | . | CASSLRRGENYGYTF | TGTGCCAGCAGCTTACGCCGGGGAGAGAACTATGGCTACACCTTC
. | TRBJ2-1 | TRBV30 | few | CAWSGDFNEQFF | TGTGCCTGGAGTGGGGACTTCAATGAGCAGTTCTTC
TRBD1 | TRBJ2-5 | TRBV18 | . | CASSPGQGLFETQYF | TGTGCCAGCTCTCCGGGACAGGGGTTATTCGAGACCCAGTACTTC
. | TRBJ1-1 | TRBV5-1 | . | CASTTNVNTEAFF | TGCGCCAGTACGACAAATGTGAACACTGAAGCTTTCTTT
TRBD2 | TRBJ2-5 | TRBV7-9 | few | CASSLVAGVRETQYF | TGTGCCAGCAGCTTGGTAGCGGGAGTAAGAGAGACCCAGTACTTC
. | TRBJ1-1 | TRBV2 | . | CASTRQVNFRTEAFF | TGTGCCAGCACGAGACAGGTTAACTTTAGGACTGAAGCTTTCTTT
. | TRBJ2-1 | TRBV5-4 | few | CASSARTVDDEQFF | TGTGCCAGCAGCGCCCGGACAGTCGACGATGAGCAGTTCTTC
. | TRBJ2-7 | TRBV4-3 | few | CASSQDRTYEQYF | TGCGCCAGCAGCCAAGACAGGACCTACGAGCAGTACTTC
TRBD2 | TRBJ2-6 | TRBV9 | few | CASSPSLAGDFSGANVLTF | TGTGCCAGCAGCCCCTCGCTAGCGGGAGATTTCTCTGGGGCCAACGTCCTGACTTTC
TRBD2 | TRBJ2-7 | TRBV7-2 | . | CASSLGPLAGPQYF | TGTGCCAGCAGCTTAGGGCCACTAGCGGGCCCACAGTACTTC
. | TRBJ1-5 | TRBV4-3 | few | CASSQGGRDNQPQHF | TGCGCCAGCAGCCAAGGTGGCAGGGACAATCAGCCCCAGCATTTT
. | TRBJ2-1 | TRBV19 | . | CATDPPPGVYSYNEQFF | TGTGCCACCGACCCCCCGCCGGGGGTCTACTCCTACAATGAGCAGTTCTTC
TRBD2 | TRBJ2-3 | TRBV5-1 | . | CASSLISGRTDTQYF | TGCGCCAGCAGCTTGATTAGCGGGAGGACAGATACGCAGTATTTT
TRBD1 | TRBJ1-2 | TRBV7-2 | few | CASSWRWTGRYGYTF | TGTGCCAGCAGCTGGCGTTGGACAGGGAGATATGGCTACACCTTC
TRBD2 | TRBJ2-1 | TRBV9 | . | CASSGETSGRGNEQFF | TGTGCCAGCAGCGGCGAGACTAGCGGGAGGGGAAATGAGCAGTTCTTC
TRBD1 | TRBJ1-5 | TRBV28 | . | CASSPLTGGNQPQHF | TGTGCCAGCAGCCCTCTTACAGGGGGAAATCAGCCCCAGCATTTT
TRBD2 | TRBJ2-1 | TRBV4-2 | . | CASSQDGGGSYGPFF | TGTGCCAGCAGCCAAGATGGGGGGGGTTCCTATGGCCCGTTCTTC
TRBD2 | TRBJ2-1 | TRBV14 | . | CASSQAPGLAATYNEQFF | TGTGCCAGCAGCCAAGCTCCCGGCCTAGCGGCGACCTACAATGAGCAGTTCTTC
TRBD1 | TRBJ1-1 | TRBV6-5 | . | CASTPNHMDRGEAFF | TGTGCCAGCACTCCCAACCACATGGACAGGGGTGAAGCTTTCTTT
. | TRBJ2-1 | TRBV5-4 | . | CASSLQQRGNEQFF | TGTGCCAGCAGCTTGCAACAACGGGGGAATGAGCAGTTCTTC
TRBD2 | TRBJ2-7 | TRBV28 | . | CASNQPGLAGDYEQYF | TGTGCCAGCAACCAACCCGGACTAGCGGGAGACTACGAGCAGTACTTC
TRBD1 | TRBJ1-1 | TRBV6-5 | once | CASSFNNRGNTEAFF | TGTGCCAGCAGTTTCAATAACAGGGGGAACACTGAAGCTTTCTTT
TRBD1 | TRBJ2-3 | TRBV7-3 | . | CASSLRTGGTDTQYF | TGTGCCAGCAGCTTAAGAACAGGGGGCACAGATACGCAGTATTTT
. | TRBJ1-5 | TRBV2 | . | CASSDRDFRPQHF | TGTGCCAGCAGTGATCGCGATTTCCGGCCCCAGCATTTT
TRBD1 | TRBJ2-7 | TRBV29-1 | few | CSVVGDRGRIEYF | TGCAGCGTTGTGGGGGACAGGGGGCGGATTGAGTACTTC